This T cell receptor beta chain was identified during a study of T cell responses to AZD1222 COVID-19 vaccine. The data were produced by immunoSEQ multiplex PCR, yet TCRdb's version contains in-frame clones alone and is incomplete. The table includes fewer than 120,000 clones, around 85% detected once. The CDR3 has 15 residues. V lost 5 bases, J lost 0 bases, and 11 bases lay in between. Germline V gene sequence: CDR1 LNHDA, CDR2 SQIVND (reference sequence). Broader study findings: Unmutated variant regions are reportedly the target of nearly half of TCRs that are spike-specific. Among the donors, most were white British and more were female, and clonal diversity was possibly underestimated. Spike-specific TCR repertoires showed rising breadth and depth after two AZD1222 doses. Across spike, vaccine-associated CD4 TCRs were found, dominant at 160-218 and 743-854.

A word on this clone: What it binds is unknown.

The TCR originated in an adult in good health. The chain employs TRBV19 and TRBJ2-4, with D unclear. The sequencing here drew on peripheral blood, taken on day 0 of AZD1222 vaccination. The CDR3 is CASSSDWGAKNIQYF. Here the CDR3 DNA reads TGTGCCAGTAGTTCCGATTGGGGAGCCAAAAACATTCAGTACTTC. The full variable domain, its missing parts supplied by reference TRBV19 and TRBJ2-4, is DGGITQSPKYLFRKEGQNVTLSCEQNLNHDAMYWYRQDPGQGLRLIYYSQIVNDFQKGDIAEGYSVSREKKESFPLTVTSAQKNPTAFYLCASSSDWGAKNIQYFGAGTRLSVL.